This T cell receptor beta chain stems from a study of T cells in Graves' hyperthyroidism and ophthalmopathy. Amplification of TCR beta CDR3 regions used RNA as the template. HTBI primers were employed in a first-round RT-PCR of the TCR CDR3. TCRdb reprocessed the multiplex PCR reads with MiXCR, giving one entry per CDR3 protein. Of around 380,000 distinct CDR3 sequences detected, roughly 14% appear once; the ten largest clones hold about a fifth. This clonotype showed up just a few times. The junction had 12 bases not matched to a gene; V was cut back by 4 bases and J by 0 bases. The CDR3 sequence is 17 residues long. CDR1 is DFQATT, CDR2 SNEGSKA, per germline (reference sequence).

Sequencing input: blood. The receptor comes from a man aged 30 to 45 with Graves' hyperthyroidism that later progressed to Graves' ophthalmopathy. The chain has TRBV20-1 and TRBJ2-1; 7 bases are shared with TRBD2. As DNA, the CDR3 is TGCAGTGCTACAGGAACTTACGGGGGGAGCTCCTACAATGAGCAGTTCTTC. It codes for CSATGTYGGSSYNEQFF.